The 29 T cell receptor beta chains below were found in one sample sequenced in a study of T cell changes during pregnancy in multiple sclerosis. Produced via immunoSEQ multiplex PCR; TCRdb's table is partial and in-frame only. The data contain about 45,000 clones, approximately 96% of them singletons. The source material was peripheral blood, sampled in the second trimester of pregnancy. These TCRs come from a female donor with multiple sclerosis, enrolled in a pregnancy study.

This CDR3 is CASSQEDTSGRAPLSYNEQFF. The CDR3 region has the DNA TGCGCCAGCAGCCAAGAGGATACTAGCGGGAGGGCCCCCCTCTCCTACAATGAGCAGTTCTTC. The V gene is TRBV4-1, the J gene TRBJ2-1, with 13 bases aligning to TRBD2. In germline, CDR1 is MGHRA, CDR2 YSYEKL. Trimming took 0 bases from V and 0 from J; bases not matched to a gene: 11. The CDR3 spans 21 residues.

The chain joins TRBV12-1 to TRBJ2-1; no DNA check was done on the table's D call, TRBD2. TRBV12-1 is a listed pseudogene. The CDR3 contains 16 residues. The CDR3 reads CASSFAERGRDNEQFF. CDR3 nucleotides: TGTGCCAGCAGCTTTGCGGAGCGGGGCAGGGACAATGAGCAGTTCTTC.

As DNA, the CDR3 is TGTGCCAGCAGTGAACGGGAATGGGGCACTGAAGCTTTCTTT. Translation gives CASSEREWGTEAFF. V usage is TRBV6-1 and J usage is TRBJ1-1; no clear D gene. This CDR3 has 14 amino acids. Per the germline V gene, CDR1 is MNHNS and CDR2 is SASEGT. V lost 2 bases and J lost 4, with 11 bases in between.

V usage is TRBV7-3 and J usage is TRBJ2-1, with 13 bases matching TRBD2. The CDR3 spans 15 residues. J was trimmed by 9 bases and V by 5 bases; bases with no gene match: 7. Per germline, CDR1 SGHTA and CDR2 FQGTGA. In DNA, the CDR3 is TGTGCCAGCAGCACTGGACTAGCGGGAGTCACTGAGCAGTTCTTC. Amino acid sequence: CASSTGLAGVTEQFF.

This sequence joins TRBV19 and TRBJ1-5; 7 positions agree with TRBD1. Per the germline V gene, CDR1 is LNHDA and CDR2 is SQIVND (reference sequence). The CDR3 loop spans 14 amino acids. V lost 8 bases and J lost 3; bases outside the gene matches: 7. This chain's CDR3 is CASDPTGPNQPQHF. The DNA for the CDR3 is TGTGCCAGTGACCCGACAGGGCCCAATCAGCCCCAGCATTTT.

This chain joins TRBV6-1 and TRBJ1-3, with 8 bases identical to TRBD1. V gave up 3 bases and J gave up 0 bases; unmatched junction bases: 4. Germline CDR1 MNHNS, CDR2 SASEGT. The CDR3 runs to 16 residues. The CDR3 DNA reads as TGTGCCAGCAGTGAGAGGACAGGGCTCTCTGGAAACACCATATATTTT. It specifies CASSERTGLSGNTIYF.

The genes are TRBV16 and TRBJ2-1; D is unresolved. V lost 4 bases and J 4 bases, leaving 5 bases between the germline ends. This CDR3 has 12 amino acids. The V gene's germline CDR1 is KGHSY and CDR2 FQNENV. CDR3 sequence reads: CASSLLYNEQFF. The CDR3 DNA follows: TGTGCCAGCAGCCTCCTGTACAATGAGCAGTTCTTC.

This chain joins TRBV5-5 and TRBJ1-2, with 7 nucleotides matching TRBD1. Germline CDR1 SGHKS, CDR2 YYEKEE (reference sequence). The CDR3 contains 14 residues. Losses at the gene ends were 4 bases for V and 0 bases for J; bases not matched to a gene: 3. The CDR3 loop is CASSTGTANYGYTF. The CDR3 bases are TGTGCCAGCAGCACCGGGACAGCTAACTATGGCTACACCTTC.

The V gene is TRBV29-1, the J gene TRBJ2-2, with a possible D match to TRBD2 (6 bases). From germline, CDR1 is SQVTM and CDR2 ANQGSEA. The CDR3 has 14 amino acids. The germline V and J ends were trimmed by 4 bases and 0 bases, with 9 bases remaining between them. The chain's CDR3 is CSVGGGTNTGELFF. The CDR3, as DNA: TGCAGCGTTGGGGGCGGGACGAACACCGGGGAGCTGTTTTTT.

The genes are TRBV7-3 and TRBJ2-5, with 7 bases matching TRBD1. CDR3 length: 14 residues. Germline loops: CDR1 SGHTA, CDR2 FQGTGA. V shed 5 bases and J 3 bases; nucleotides not matched to a gene: 6. This CDR3 reads CASSPRGQKETQYF. In DNA, the CDR3 is TGTGCCAGCAGCCCACGGGGACAGAAAGAGACCCAGTACTTC.

This clone was seen only a few times. The chain combines TRBV7-2 with TRBJ2-2; perhaps TRBD2 as D (5 bases). The CDR3 loop spans 14 amino acids. The germline V and J ends were trimmed by 2 bases and 4 bases, with 8 bases remaining between them. Germline V lookup: CDR1 SGHTA, CDR2 FQGNSA. CDR3 residues: CASSLLASTGELFF. In DNA, the CDR3 is TGTGCCAGCAGCTTATTAGCGAGCACCGGGGAGCTGTTTTTT.

The CDR3 nucleotides read TGTGCCAGCAGCCTAATAGCGGGGGGTCGAGATACGCAGTATTTT. Protein sequence: CASSLIAGGRDTQYF. This chain links TRBV25-1 with TRBJ2-3; TRBD2 matches 10 bases. The CDR3 loop spans 15 amino acids. V was pared by 6 bases and J by 5 bases, with 8 bases of the junction left unmatched. Looked up from germline, CDR1 is MGHDK and CDR2 is SYGVNS.

CDR3 DNA: TGTGCCAGCAGTTACTCCAGACTCGAATATGGCTACACCTTC. It encodes CASSYSRLEYGYTF. The rearrangement uses TRBV6-5 and TRBJ1-2; D is ambiguous. CDR3 length equals 14 residues. Trimming pared 0 bases from V and 5 bases from J, leaving 10 bases between. Germline V gene sequence: CDR1 MNHEY, CDR2 SVGAGI.

This rearrangement joins TRBV19 to TRBJ1-5; the match to TRBD1 covers 7 bases. The V gene's germline CDR1 is LNHDA and CDR2 SQIVND (reference sequence). This CDR3 is built from 16 residues. Trimming cost V 5 bases and J 1 base; bases outside gene matches: 8. In DNA form, the CDR3 reads TGTGCCAGTAGTGCTTTGAGGGGGCAGAGCAATCAGCCCCAGCATTTT. Translating gives CASSALRGQSNQPQHF.

The rearrangement joins TRBV9 to TRBJ1-2; 7 bases map to TRBD1. Germline loops: CDR1 SGDLS, CDR2 YYNGEE. The CDR3 is 13 amino acids. V dropped 4 bases and J dropped 1; count of bases not matched to a gene: 1. The CDR3 coding sequence is TGTGCCAGCAGCCGGGACAGTAACTATGGCTACACCTTC. This sequence encodes CASSRDSNYGYTF.

The chain is built from TRBV18 and TRBJ2-5; 7 bases map to TRBD1. This CDR3 comprises 16 residues. V gave up 3 bases and J gave up 5 bases; unmatched junction bases: 12. CDR1 is KGHSH, CDR2 LQKENI, per germline. CDR3 sequence (DNA): TGTGCCAGCTCACCTGTGGACAGGCGACCTTCGGAGACCCAGTACTTC. Translated, it gives CASSPVDRRPSETQYF.

The chain uses TRBV18 and TRBJ2-2, with 9 bases that match TRBD2. Germline V gives CDR1 KGHSH, CDR2 LQKENI. This CDR3 has 18 amino acids. The V gene end was trimmed by 1 base and the J gene end by 5 bases; junction bases not matched to a gene: 11. CDR3 DNA: TGTGCCAGCTCACCACTCCATTTAGCGGGGGCATGGACCGGGGAGCTGTTTTTT. It specifies CASSPLHLAGAWTGELFF.

This chain joins TRBV4-1 and TRBJ2-5; 7 positions match TRBD2. Germline CDR1 is MGHRA and CDR2 is YSYEKL. The CDR3 totals 16 residues. V was clipped by 4 bases and J by 2 bases; unmatched bases: 10. The CDR3 nucleotides are TGCGCCAGCAGCCTTCTTATAGCGGGCAGGCAAGAGACCCAGTACTTC. It encodes CASSLLIAGRQETQYF.

This clone came up a few times. V and J are TRBV13 and TRBJ1-2, with 8 bases identical to TRBD1. Germline CDR1 reads PRHDT; CDR2 reads FYEKMQ (reference sequence). There are 15 residues in the CDR3. The V and J ends lost 3 bases and 8 bases, in that order; junction bases with no gene match: 11. In DNA form, the CDR3 reads TGTGCCAGCAGCTTCGCCGGTACAGGGGGTGAGGGCTACACCTTC. Amino acid sequence: CASSFAGTGGEGYTF.

The chain recombines TRBV29-1 with TRBJ2-7; 10 bases map to TRBD2. The V segment lost 4 bases and the J segment 0 bases; nucleotides outside the gene matches: 6. Germline CDR1 and CDR2: SQVTM and ANQGSEA. This CDR3 has 15 residues. The CDR3 sequence: CSVGGSSGSSYEQYF. In nucleotides, the CDR3 is TGCAGCGTTGGGGGTTCTAGCGGGAGCTCCTACGAGCAGTACTTC.

This rearrangement joins TRBV19 to TRBJ1-2; tentatively, D is TRBD1 (6 bases). This CDR3 has 15 amino acids. Germline CDR1 is LNHDA and CDR2 is SQIVND (reference sequence). V lost 4 bases and J 4 bases, leaving 16 bases between the germline ends. The chain's CDR3 is CASSKGGDAVYGYTF. The CDR3 DNA follows: TGTGCCAGTAGTAAAGGGGGGGACGCTGTCTATGGCTACACCTTC.

The rearrangement joins TRBV29-1 to TRBJ1-1; 8 bases align to TRBD1. The CDR3 contains 18 residues. After removal of 3 bases from V and 5 bases from J, the junction contained 20 bases not matched to a gene. In germline, CDR1 is SQVTM, CDR2 ANQGSEA. The CDR3 DNA follows: TGCAGCGTTGAGACCGCTAGATGGGACAGGAATAGACTGACTGAAGCTTTCTTT. This sequence encodes CSVETARWDRNRLTEAFF.

This chain connects TRBV2 to TRBJ1-2; 7 nucleotides line up with TRBD1. The CDR3 is 14 residues long. V shed 6 bases, J shed 0 bases, and the junction held 4 bases outside the gene matches. Germline V CDR1 and CDR2: SNHLY, FYNNEI. In nucleotides, the CDR3 is TGTGCCAGCAGATACAGGGGCCCTAACTATGGCTACACCTTC. This gives the protein CASRYRGPNYGYTF.

The V and J genes are TRBV5-1 and TRBJ1-1; no firm D call. The CDR3 loop spans 13 amino acids. The germline V and J ends were trimmed by 0 bases and 0 bases, with 3 bases remaining between them. Germline V gene sequence: CDR1 SGHRS, CDR2 YFSETQ. CDR3 protein: CASSLVVNTEAFF. For the CDR3, the DNA is TGCGCCAGCAGCTTGGTAGTGAACACTGAAGCTTTCTTT.

The chain links TRBV5-1 to TRBJ1-1, with 10 bases identical to TRBD1. The V segment lost 2 bases and the J segment 1 base; nucleotides outside the gene matches: 5. The CDR3 has 16 amino acids. Germline V lookup: CDR1 SGHRS, CDR2 YFSETQ. The CDR3 region has the DNA TGCGCCAGCAGCTTTTTTCGGGACAGGGGGAACACTGAAGCTTTCTTT. Protein product: CASSFFRDRGNTEAFF.

V gene TRBV6-5 combines with J gene TRBJ1-2, with D perhaps TRBD1 (6 bases). V was clipped by 5 bases and J by 8 bases, with 15 bases between them. Germline CDR1 is MNHEY and CDR2 is SVGAGI. The CDR3 runs to 13 residues. CDR3 amino acids: CASSPRDISGYTF. As DNA, the CDR3 is TGTGCCAGCAGTCCCCGGGACATTTCGGGCTACACCTTC.

J is TRBJ2-2 and V is TRBV7-9; D is unresolved. The CDR3 extends over 15 amino acids. Germline CDR1 reads SEHNR; CDR2 reads FQNEAQ (reference sequence). Trimming stripped 6 bases from V and 6 bases from J, with 17 bases between. This CDR3 reads CASRPRVERSGELFF. The DNA for the CDR3 is TGTGCCAGCAGGCCCCGGGTGGAGAGGTCCGGGGAGCTGTTTTTT.

DNA for the CDR3: TGTGCCAGCAAGGGGGCAGGTAGTATGACAGATACGCAGTATTTT. It translates to CASKGAGSMTDTQYF. The chain joins TRBV28 to TRBJ2-3; 7 nucleotides agree with TRBD1. V trimming: 7 bases; J trimming: 3 bases; junction bases outside the gene matches: 10. In germline, CDR1 is MDHEN, CDR2 SYDVKM. The CDR3 consists of 15 residues.

The chain is built from TRBV7-6 and TRBJ1-1, with unresolved D. Trimming stripped 5 bases from V and 11 bases from J, with 18 bases between. The CDR3 sequence is 13 residues long. Germline V lookup: CDR1 SGHVS, CDR2 FNYEAQ. The CDR3, as DNA: TGTGCCAGCAGCCGCACCTCGGGTGGGGAGGCTTTCTTT. This translates into CASSRTSGGEAFF. Looking up the rest from reference TRBV7-6 and TRBJ1-1 gives the full variable domain: GAGVSQSPRYKVTKRGQDVALRCDPISGHVSLYWYRQALGQGPEFLTYFNYEAQQDKSGLPNDRFSAERPEGSISTLTIQRTEQRDSAMYRCASSRTSGGEAFFGQGTRLTVV.